The following is a TCR beta chain sequence with its context. What it recognizes is unknown. This entry belongs to a study of identifying expanded T cells in peripheral blood. Notes on the study in general: About 1.2 clones differed between technical replicates, versus approximately 16 and 20 over time. Across healthy donors, higher total template counts meant significantly greater roughly 2-week count variance.

This CDR3 spans 17 amino acids. Trimming stripped 0 bases from V and 7 bases from J, with 22 bases between. Germline V lookup: CDR1 SQVTM, CDR2 ANQGSEA. Only in-frame clones appear in the TCRdb table, and some are missing; sequencing was by immunoSEQ multiplex PCR. The profile covers about 91,000 clones, with about nine tenths appearing a single time and around 3.6% taken by the ten largest. Healthy donors had no documented immune events, such as infections, while sampled. The specimen sequenced was blood. The V gene is TRBV29-1, the J gene TRBJ2-1; D is perhaps TRBD1 or TRBD2 (6 bases each). This receptor was obtained from a person between 18 and 75 years old in good health. CDR3 sequence: CSVEDLIGGRQGNEQFF. Here the CDR3 DNA reads TGCAGCGTTGAAGATCTTATAGGGGGGAGGCAGGGGAATGAGCAGTTCTTC.